These 19 T cell receptor beta chains were sequenced from one sample in a study of spatial heterogeneity in lung cancer. These receptors' antigens are unknown. TCRdb re-derived calls from the 5' RACE reads in MiXCR, one entry per CDR3 protein. The sample includes around 2,800 distinct CDR3 sequences, 7.4% of them seen just once. The study, taken as a whole, reports: For expanded intratumoral alpha and beta TCRs, counts tracked tumor mutation counts.

Indicated time point: sample taken at primary tumor resection. Specimen: lung tumor tissue, collected at surgery. Source of these receptors: a female donor with early-stage non-small cell lung cancer.

In this sample, this clonotype is medium-sized. The J gene is TRBJ1-2, the V gene TRBV27; 12 bases map to TRBD1. The V gene end was trimmed by 8 bases and the J gene end by 7 bases; junction bases not matched to a gene: 8. This CDR3 region has 14 residues. Germline V lookup: CDR1 MNHEY, CDR2 SMNVEV (reference sequence). The CDR3 coding sequence is TGTGCCAGCTCCGGGGACAGGGGGCGTATTGGCTACACCTTC. It encodes CASSGDRGRIGYTF.

This clonotype showed up many times. The J gene is TRBJ1-2, the V gene TRBV30; no clear D gene. V shed 0 bases and J shed 6 bases, with 8 bases lying between them. In germline, CDR1 is GTSNPN, CDR2 SVGIG (reference sequence). CDR3 size: 12 residues. The CDR3 DNA reads as TGTGCCTGGAGTGTAAGAAGGGATGGCTACACCTTC. Translation: CAWSVRRDGYTF.

In its sample, this clonotype is medium-sized. The CDR3 DNA reads TGTGCCAGCAGCCGCGACTATCTAGCGGGGGGGCCCGGTACGCAGTATTTT. As protein: CASSRDYLAGGPGTQYF. The chain has TRBV5-8 and TRBJ2-3; 12 nucleotides align to TRBD2. The J segment lost 8 bases and the V segment lost 4 bases, leaving 14 bases of the junction unmatched. In germline, CDR1 is SGHTS, CDR2 YDEGEE. There are 17 residues in the CDR3. Complete variable domain (other parts from reference TRBV5-8 and TRBJ2-3): EAGVTQSPTHLIKTRGQQATLRCSPISGHTSVYWYQQALGLGLQFLLWYDEGEERNRGNFPPRFSGRQFPNYSSELNVNALELEDSALYLCASSRDYLAGGPGTQYFGPGTRLTVL.

This clonotype rates as medium-sized. The chain couples TRBV2 to TRBJ2-6; possibly TRBD1 for D (6 bases). The CDR3 consists of 13 residues. Germline-derived CDR1 and CDR2 are SNHLY and FYNNEI. The V and J ends lost 7 bases and 2 bases respectively, with 6 bases between them. Here the CDR3 reads CASTGAGANVLTF. CDR3 DNA sequence: TGTGCCAGCACAGGGGCTGGGGCCAACGTCCTGACTTTC.

CDR3 nucleotide sequence: TGCGCCAGCAGCCTGACAGGGGGGACCCAAGAGACCCAGTACTTC. It yields the protein CASSLTGGTQETQYF. This chain connects TRBV5-1 to TRBJ2-5, with 9 bases aligning to TRBD1. The CDR3 extends over 15 amino acids. V shed 4 bases and J 1 base; nucleotides not matched to a gene: 5. Germline-derived CDR1 and CDR2 are SGHRS and YFSETQ.

This clonotype counts as medium-sized. An end of the junction differs from the germline gene, which may be a read error. The chain combines TRBV7-2 with TRBJ1-2; D is possibly TRBD1 (5 bases). Germline CDR1 and CDR2: SGHTA and FQGNSA. This CDR3 comprises 13 residues. CDR3 sequence reads: CASSLAGKGGYTF. The CDR3 DNA sequence: TGTGCCAGCAGCCTAGCGGGGAAGGGGGGCTACACCTTC.

This clonotype is categorized as medium-sized. The V and J genes are TRBV6-2 or TRBV6-3 and TRBJ2-3; either TRBD1 or TRBD2 may supply D (5 bases each). Germline lookup yields CDR1 MNHEY and CDR2 SVGEGT. This CDR3 has 12 amino acids. V was trimmed by 6 bases and J by 8 bases, leaving 12 bases between them. The CDR3 loop is CASSQDGGTQYF. CDR3 coding DNA: TGTGCCAGCAGCCAAGATGGGGGTACGCAGTATTTT.

By proportion, this clonotype is medium-sized. The chain combines TRBV9 with TRBJ2-6, with D uncertain. Germline CDR1 reads SGDLS; CDR2 reads YYNGEE. The CDR3 runs 15 residues. V was clipped by 0 bases and J by 2 bases, with 6 bases between them. The CDR3 nucleotides read TGTGCCAGCAGCGTAGATGGGGCTGGGGCCAACGTCCTGACTTTC. It yields the protein CASSVDGAGANVLTF.

This clonotype is medium-sized (0.01 to 0.1%) within its sample. The chain carries TRBV5-6 and TRBJ2-7; possible D gene TRBD2, 5 bases. This CDR3 is built from 13 residues. Looked up from germline, CDR1 is SGHDT and CDR2 is YYEEEE. V shed 4 bases and J shed 6 bases, with 14 bases lying between them. The CDR3 DNA follows: TGTGCCAGCAGCACGGCGCCAGGACTCGAGCAGTACTTC. Encoded protein: CASSTAPGLEQYF. Using reference TRBV5-6 and TRBJ2-7 for the parts outside the CDR3, the full variable domain is DAGVTQSPTHLIKTRGQQVTLRCSPKSGHDTVSWYQQALGQGPQFIFQYYEEEERQRGNFPDRFSGHQFPNYSSELNVNALLLGDSALYLCASSTAPGLEQYFGPGTRLTVT.

This clonotype qualifies as medium-sized. The J gene is TRBJ2-1, the V gene TRBV18, with TRBD2 matching 8 bases. V trimming: 1 base; J trimming: 5 bases; junction bases outside the gene matches: 10. Germline assignment: CDR1 KGHSH and CDR2 LQKENI. This CDR3 spans 17 amino acids. The CDR3 loop reads CASSPQLTAGGHNEQFF. The CDR3 nucleotides are TGTGCCAGCTCACCACAACTTACGGCGGGGGGTCACAATGAGCAGTTCTTC.

Within the sample, this clonotype is medium-sized. The chain couples TRBV7-2 to TRBJ2-5; D assignment may be TRBD1 or TRBD2 (6 bases each). The CDR3 covers 13 residues. CDR1 SGHTA and CDR2 FQGNSA come from the germline V gene. The ends were cut back, 5 bases at V and 5 bases at J, with 12 bases in the middle. CDR3 region: CASSRGAGETQYF. The DNA for the CDR3 is TGTGCCAGCAGCAGGGGGGCCGGGGAGACCCAGTACTTC.

Sample share makes this clonotype medium-sized. This CDR3 reads CAWSPGANQPQHF. In DNA form, the CDR3 reads TGTGCCTGGAGCCCCGGGGCAAATCAGCCCCAGCATTTT. This sequence joins TRBV30 and TRBJ1-5; tentatively, D is TRBD1 (5 bases). The germline gives CDR1 GTSNPN, CDR2 SVGIG (reference sequence). This CDR3 has 13 residues. Trimming stripped 3 bases from V and 4 bases from J, with 10 bases between.

This clonotype is medium-sized within its sample. The chain has TRBV5-6 and TRBJ1-4, with 11 bases aligning to TRBD1. The junction had 14 bases not matched to a gene; V was cut back by 1 base and J by 9 bases. Germline CDR1 reads SGHDT; CDR2 reads YYEEEE. CDR3 length: 18 amino acids. CDR3 loop: CASSLLGQGALQEKKLFF. The CDR3 coding sequence is TGTGCCAGCAGCTTGTTAGGACAGGGGGCCCTTCAGGAGAAAAAACTGTTTTTT.

Ten or more counts support this clonotype. The V and J genes are TRBV7-2 and TRBJ1-3; no clear D. Germline lookup yields CDR1 SGHTA and CDR2 FQGNSA. The CDR3 has 15 residues. The V and J ends lost 2 bases and 6 bases respectively, with 14 bases between them. CDR3 nucleotide sequence: TGTGCCAGCAGCTTAAATCGCCCACCCAAAAACACCATATATTTT. Amino acids: CASSLNRPPKNTIYF.

As to this clonotype: A much larger clone lies one base from this, so it may be a read error. J is TRBJ2-1 and V is TRBV24-1, with 8 bases that match TRBD1. The CDR3 runs 14 residues. Germline assignment: CDR1 KGHDR and CDR2 SFDVKD. Trimming at V came to 5 bases and at J to 3 bases, leaving 2 bases not matched to a gene. The CDR3: CATSGGTGYNEQFF. DNA for the CDR3: TGTGCCACCAGTGGGGGGACAGGCTACAATGAGCAGTTCTTC.

In this sample, this clonotype is medium-sized. The V and J genes are TRBV7-9 and TRBJ2-3, with 10 bases that match TRBD2. V shed 6 bases, J shed 3 bases, and the junction held 6 bases outside the gene matches. The CDR3 is 15 residues long. Germline loops: CDR1 SEHNR, CDR2 FQNEAQ (reference sequence). The CDR3 protein is CASSFSGGRTDTQYF. CDR3 in DNA: TGTGCCAGCAGTTTTAGCGGGGGGCGAACAGATACGCAGTATTTT.

By sample fraction, this clonotype is medium-sized. J is TRBJ1-4 and V is TRBV9; the D is unclear. The V and J ends lost 4 bases and 8 bases respectively, with 12 bases between them. Germline V gene lookup returns CDR1 SGDLS and CDR2 YYNGEE. There are 13 residues in the CDR3. CDR3 nucleotides: TGTGCCAGCAGCCCGCCGGGAGCCGAAAAACTGTTTTTT. Translating it yields CASSPPGAEKLFF.

This clonotype was seen ten or more times. This chain connects TRBV7-6 to TRBJ1-1, with 8 positions matching TRBD1. Germline V CDR1 and CDR2: SGHVS, FNYEAQ. CDR3 length: 13 residues. With V trimmed by 7 bases and J by 5 bases, 6 bases remained unmatched. The CDR3: CASTTDRGTEAFF. The CDR3, as DNA: TGTGCCAGCACGACAGACAGGGGTACTGAAGCTTTCTTT.

In its sample, this clonotype is medium-sized. The chain combines TRBV3-1 with TRBJ2-2; 7 bases are a match to TRBD1. The germline V gene encodes CDR1 LGHDT and CDR2 YNNKEL (reference sequence). This CDR3 region has 16 residues. V was pared by 2 bases and J by 4 bases, with 7 bases of the junction left unmatched. CDR3 sequence reads: CASSQRQGRSTGELFF. CDR3 DNA sequence: TGTGCCAGCAGCCAAAGACAGGGTCGGTCCACCGGGGAGCTGTTTTTT.